Listed here are 16 T cell receptor beta chains from one sample, sequenced in a study of cytomegalovirus exposure and HLA in healthy donors. The protocol was immunoSEQ multiplex PCR, while the TCRdb copy is restricted to in-frame clones and leaves out a portion. The data show a few hundred thousand clones, with 86% seen just once and more than 0.8% held by the top ten. Sequencing input: PBMCs. These receptors were obtained from a woman aged 18-35 years in good health and CMV-seronegative.

The rearrangement links TRBV4-3 to TRBJ2-6; D is uncertain. Germline V lookup: CDR1 LGHNA, CDR2 YSLEER. The CDR3 contains 13 residues. V lost 0 bases and J 5 bases, leaving 2 bases between the germline ends. DNA of the CDR3: TGCGCCAGCAGCCAAGACAGGGCCAACGTCCTGACTTTC. It is translated as CASSQDRANVLTF.

This chain links TRBV4-1 with TRBJ2-2; D not resolved. The V gene lost 0 bases and the J gene lost 2 bases, with 10 bases spanning the gap. This CDR3 has 16 amino acids. Germline CDR1 MGHRA, CDR2 YSYEKL. CDR3 amino acids: CASSQDPTVNTGELFF. The DNA for the CDR3 is TGCGCCAGCAGCCAAGACCCAACAGTAAACACCGGGGAGCTGTTTTTT.

J is TRBJ2-1 and V is TRBV7-9; the D gene is possibly TRBD2 (6 bases). CDR1 SEHNR and CDR2 FQNEAQ come from the germline V gene (reference sequence). Trimming removed 3 bases at V and 4 bases at J, with 13 bases between. The CDR3 loop spans 15 amino acids. The CDR3 DNA reads TGTGCCAGCAGCTTGGGTAGAGCGGGTTACAATGAGCAGTTCTTC. Translation gives CASSLGRAGYNEQFF.

The chain links TRBV9 to TRBJ2-7; perhaps TRBD2 as D (6 bases). The CDR3 extends over 14 amino acids. The V end lost 3 bases, the J end lost 0 bases, and 10 bases lay between the germline ends. Germline lookup yields CDR1 SGDLS and CDR2 YYNGEE. Written as DNA, the CDR3 is TGTGCCAGCAGCGCGGACGGGAGCTCCTACGAGCAGTACTTC. Amino acid sequence: CASSADGSSYEQYF.

The J gene is TRBJ2-3, the V gene TRBV27; 14 positions agree with TRBD2. Looked up from germline, CDR1 is MNHEY and CDR2 is SMNVEV (reference sequence). V lost 5 bases, J lost 4 bases, and 11 bases stayed unmatched. The CDR3 has 18 amino acids. CDR3 amino acids: CASSRGLAGGFVADTQYF. The CDR3 coding sequence is TGTGCCAGCAGTCGAGGACTAGCGGGAGGTTTTGTCGCAGATACGCAGTATTTT.

On this clone itself: The same CDR3 arises from other DNA sequences in this sample as well. V usage is TRBV29-1 and J usage is TRBJ2-3; perhaps TRBD1 as D (6 bases). The germline V gene has CDR1 SQVTM and CDR2 ANQGSEA. This CDR3 has 13 amino acids. Trimming cost V 3 bases and J 0 bases, with 7 bases left between them. This CDR3 reads CSVERGSTDTQYF. The CDR3 DNA is TGCAGCGTTGAGAGGGGGAGCACAGATACGCAGTATTTT.

The rearrangement uses TRBV15 and TRBJ1-1; the D is unclear. V lost 5 bases and J 5 bases, leaving 12 bases between the germline ends. CDR1 and CDR2 (germline): LNHNV, YYDKDF (reference sequence). This CDR3 contains 13 residues. In nucleotides, the CDR3 is TGTGCCACCAGCTTGGGGAGAAAAACTGAAGCTTTCTTT. Translation: CATSLGRKTEAFF.

The V call is TRBV9, the J call TRBJ2-1, with a tentative D call TRBD2 (6 bases). The CDR3 runs to 15 residues. Germline assignment: CDR1 SGDLS and CDR2 YYNGEE. Trimming left V 0 bases short and J 7 bases short, with 14 bases between. This chain's CDR3 is CASSVADHSGNEQFF. For the CDR3, the DNA is TGTGCCAGCAGCGTAGCGGACCACAGCGGGAATGAGCAGTTCTTC.

The genes are TRBV5-6 and TRBJ2-7; 11 bases line up with TRBD1. V lost 3 bases, J lost 6 bases, and 11 bases stayed unmatched. This CDR3 is built from 16 residues. The V gene's germline CDR1 is SGHDT and CDR2 YYEEEE. Written as DNA, the CDR3 is TGTGCCAGCAGCTGGTGGACAGGGGGCGTGGGGGGCGAGCAGTACTTC. Amino acids: CASSWWTGGVGGEQYF.

The chain uses TRBV7-3 and TRBJ2-3; a weak D match, TRBD2 (6 bases). Germline V CDR1 and CDR2: SGHTA, FQGTGA. This CDR3 is built from 16 residues. Trimming stripped 0 bases from V and 4 bases from J, with 14 bases between. CDR3: CASSLTLREKPDTQYF. CDR3 nucleotides: TGTGCCAGCAGCTTAACTCTCCGGGAGAAGCCAGATACGCAGTATTTT.

This chain uses TRBV28 with TRBJ2-7; TRBD1 is a possible D gene (6 bases). The CDR3 covers 13 residues. Germline CDR1 and CDR2: MDHEN and SYDVKM. V lost 3 bases and J 3 bases, leaving 9 bases between the germline ends. The CDR3 coding sequence is TGTGCCAGCAGTTTGGGACATCTCTACGAGCAGTACTTC. Its translation is CASSLGHLYEQYF.

Turning to this clone: One end of the junction varies from germline; a read error may be responsible. The rearrangement uses TRBV6-1 and TRBJ2-5, with D maybe TRBD2 (7 bases). The germline CDR1 and CDR2 sequences are MNHNS and SASEGT. CDR3 length: 14 residues. The CDR3 nucleotides read TGTGCCAGCAGTGTAAGGGGGGGGGAAGAAACCCAGTACTTC. This translates into CASSVRGGEETQYF.

The chain joins TRBV7-2 to TRBJ2-7; 9 positions agree with TRBD1. The CDR3 is 16 residues long. V was pared by 1 base and J by 7 bases, with 11 bases of the junction left unmatched. CDR1 and CDR2 from the germline V gene are SGHTA and FQGNSA. Here the CDR3 reads CASSLGGTGNRGEQYF. The CDR3 coding sequence is TGTGCCAGCAGCTTAGGAGGGACAGGGAATCGGGGTGAGCAGTACTTC. The full variable domain, its missing parts supplied by reference TRBV7-2 and TRBJ2-7, is GAGVSQSPSNKVTEKGKDVELRCDPISGHTALYWYRQSLGQGLEFLIYFQGNSAPDKSGLPSDRFSAERTGGSVSTLTIQRTQQEDSAVYLCASSLGGTGNRGEQYFGPGTRLTVT.

The chain couples TRBV6-5 to TRBJ2-7; 9 bases are a match to TRBD1. The CDR3 spans 14 residues. V shed 6 bases, J shed 5 bases, and the junction held 8 bases outside the gene matches. Germline values: CDR1 MNHEY, CDR2 SVGAGI. The CDR3 region has the DNA TGTGCCAGCAGACTCCCCGGGACAGGGAACGAGCAGTACTTC. Translating it yields CASRLPGTGNEQYF.

V gene TRBV11-2 combines with J gene TRBJ2-1; possible D gene TRBD2, 6 bases. Germline V lookup: CDR1 SGHAT, CDR2 FQNNGV. The CDR3 loop spans 16 amino acids. V was clipped by 0 bases and J by 2 bases, with 11 bases between them. The CDR3, as DNA: TGTGCCAGCAGCTTAGATTTCGGGGGACCCTACAATGAGCAGTTCTTC. It yields the protein CASSLDFGGPYNEQFF.

The rearrangement joins TRBV7-6 to TRBJ1-4; 8 bases match TRBD1. The CDR3 spans 14 residues. In germline, CDR1 is SGHVS, CDR2 FNYEAQ. The V segment lost 5 bases and the J segment 4 bases; nucleotides outside the gene matches: 3. The CDR3 reads CASSLGQGNEKLFF. CDR3 DNA: TGTGCCAGCAGCCTCGGACAGGGTAATGAAAAACTGTTTTTT.